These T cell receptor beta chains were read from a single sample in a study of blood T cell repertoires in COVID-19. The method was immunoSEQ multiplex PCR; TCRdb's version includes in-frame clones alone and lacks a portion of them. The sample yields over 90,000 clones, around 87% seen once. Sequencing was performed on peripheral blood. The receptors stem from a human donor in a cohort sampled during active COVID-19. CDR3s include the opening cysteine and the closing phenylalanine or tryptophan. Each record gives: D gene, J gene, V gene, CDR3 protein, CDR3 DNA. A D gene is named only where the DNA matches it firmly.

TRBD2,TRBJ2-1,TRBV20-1,CSASLDWGKAGGNNEQFF,TGCAGTGCTAGTCTCGATTGGGGGAAAGCGGGAGGAAACAATGAGCAGTTCTTC
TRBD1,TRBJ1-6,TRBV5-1,CASSPEDRGSSPLHF,TGCGCCAGCAGCCCGGAGGACAGGGGGAGTTCACCCCTCCACTTT
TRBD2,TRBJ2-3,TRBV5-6,CASSPAGSRTDTQYF,TGTGCCAGCAGCCCAGCGGGAAGTCGCACAGATACGCAGTATTTT
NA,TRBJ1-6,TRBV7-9,CASSSRNLGGNSPLHF,TGTGCCAGCAGCTCCAGAAATCTGGGGGGAAATTCACCCCTCCACTTT
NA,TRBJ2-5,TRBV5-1,CASSLGQQGLGETQYF,TGCGCCAGCAGCTTGGGACAACAGGGCCTCGGGGAGACCCAGTACTTC
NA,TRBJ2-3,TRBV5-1,CASSLSAGSTDTQYF,TGCGCCAGCAGCTTGTCCGCGGGTAGCACAGATACGCAGTATTTT
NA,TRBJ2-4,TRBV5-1,CASSPNRPNIQYF,TGCGCCAGCAGCCCCAACAGGCCGAACATTCAGTACTTC
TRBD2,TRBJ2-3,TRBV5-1,CASSYSGRGTDTQYF,TGCGCCAGCAGTTATAGCGGGAGGGGCACAGATACGCAGTATTTT
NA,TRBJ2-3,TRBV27,CASSSWATSTDTQYF,TGTGCCAGCAGTTCATGGGCTACTAGCACAGATACGCAGTATTTT
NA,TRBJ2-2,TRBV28,CASSTSRGNTGELFF,TGTGCCAGCAGCACAAGCCGGGGTAACACCGGGGAGCTGTTTTTT
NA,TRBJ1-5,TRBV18,CASSRQEDQPQHF,TGTGCCAGCTCACGTCAGGAAGATCAGCCCCAGCATTTT
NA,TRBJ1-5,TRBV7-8,CASSLGEGWSNQPQHF,TGTGCCAGCAGCTTAGGAGAGGGTTGGAGCAATCAGCCCCAGCATTTT
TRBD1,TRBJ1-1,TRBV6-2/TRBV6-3,CASSRTGNTEAFF,TGTGCCAGCAGCCGGACAGGCAACACTGAAGCTTTCTTT
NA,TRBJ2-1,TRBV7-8,CASSLGREREQFF,TGTGCCAGCAGCTTAGGTCGCGAGCGCGAGCAGTTCTTC
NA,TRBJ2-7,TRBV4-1,CASSHIFDRSGEQYF,TGCGCCAGCAGCCATATATTCGACAGGTCGGGCGAGCAGTACTTC
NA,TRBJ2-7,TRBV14,CASSLSHGSYEQYF,TGTGCCAGCAGCCTATCGCACGGTTCCTACGAGCAGTACTTC
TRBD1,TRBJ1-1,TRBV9,CASSVGTGGPNTEAFF,TGTGCCAGCAGCGTCGGGACAGGGGGCCCGAACACTGAAGCTTTCTTT
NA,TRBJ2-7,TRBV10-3,CAISESVAGSYEQYF,TGTGCCATCAGTGAGTCCGTGGCAGGGTCCTACGAGCAGTACTTC
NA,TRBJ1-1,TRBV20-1,CSSEGNTEAFF,TGCAGTTCCGAGGGGAACACTGAAGCTTTCTTT